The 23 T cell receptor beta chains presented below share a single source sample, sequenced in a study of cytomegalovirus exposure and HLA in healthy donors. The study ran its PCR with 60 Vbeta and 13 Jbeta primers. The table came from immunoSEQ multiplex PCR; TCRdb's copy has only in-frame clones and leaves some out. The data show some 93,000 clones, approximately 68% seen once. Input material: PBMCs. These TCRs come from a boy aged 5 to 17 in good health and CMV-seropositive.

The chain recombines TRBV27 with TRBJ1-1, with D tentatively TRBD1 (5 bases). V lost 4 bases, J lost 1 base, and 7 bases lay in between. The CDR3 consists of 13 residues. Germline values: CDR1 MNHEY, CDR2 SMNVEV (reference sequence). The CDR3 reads CASSYGGNTEAFF. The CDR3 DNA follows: TGTGCCAGCAGTTACGGGGGGAACACTGAAGCTTTCTTT.

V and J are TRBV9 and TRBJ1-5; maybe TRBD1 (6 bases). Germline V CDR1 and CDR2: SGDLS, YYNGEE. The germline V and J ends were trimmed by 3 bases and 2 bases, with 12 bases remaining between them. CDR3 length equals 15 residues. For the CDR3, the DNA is TGTGCCAGCAGCGACGAAGACAGGTGCAATCAGCCCCAGCATTTT. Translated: CASSDEDRCNQPQHF.

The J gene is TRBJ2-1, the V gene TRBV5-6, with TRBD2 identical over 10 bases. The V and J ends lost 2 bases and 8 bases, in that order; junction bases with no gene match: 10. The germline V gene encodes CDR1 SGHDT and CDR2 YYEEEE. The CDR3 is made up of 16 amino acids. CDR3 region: CASSFLAGGFGDEQFF. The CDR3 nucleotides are TGTGCCAGCAGCTTTTTAGCGGGAGGATTCGGAGATGAGCAGTTCTTC.

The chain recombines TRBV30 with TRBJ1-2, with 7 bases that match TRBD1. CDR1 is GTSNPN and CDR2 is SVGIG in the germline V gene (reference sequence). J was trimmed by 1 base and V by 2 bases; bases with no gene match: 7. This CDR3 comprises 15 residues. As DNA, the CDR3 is TGTGCCTGGAGTTCAGGGACAGCCAATAACTATGGCTACACCTTC. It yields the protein CAWSSGTANNYGYTF.

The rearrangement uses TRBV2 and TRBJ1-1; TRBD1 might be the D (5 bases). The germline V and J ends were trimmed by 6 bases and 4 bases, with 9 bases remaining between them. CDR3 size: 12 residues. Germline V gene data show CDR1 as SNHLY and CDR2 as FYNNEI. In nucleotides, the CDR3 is TGTGCCAGCAGGATGACAGCCACTGAAGCTTTCTTT. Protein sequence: CASRMTATEAFF.

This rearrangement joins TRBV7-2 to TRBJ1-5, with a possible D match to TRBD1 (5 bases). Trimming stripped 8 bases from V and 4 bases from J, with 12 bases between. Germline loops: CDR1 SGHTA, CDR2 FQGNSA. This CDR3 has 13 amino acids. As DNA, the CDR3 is TGTGCCAGCGGTCAGGGATGGAATCAGCCCCAGCATTTT. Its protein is CASGQGWNQPQHF.

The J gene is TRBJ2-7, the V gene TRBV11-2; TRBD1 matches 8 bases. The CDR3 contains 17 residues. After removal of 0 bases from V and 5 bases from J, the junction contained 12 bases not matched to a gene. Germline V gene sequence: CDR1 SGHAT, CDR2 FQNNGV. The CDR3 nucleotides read TGTGCCAGCAGCTTAGATCACCGGGCGGCAGGGGGCAACGAGCAGTACTTC. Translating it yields CASSLDHRAAGGNEQYF.

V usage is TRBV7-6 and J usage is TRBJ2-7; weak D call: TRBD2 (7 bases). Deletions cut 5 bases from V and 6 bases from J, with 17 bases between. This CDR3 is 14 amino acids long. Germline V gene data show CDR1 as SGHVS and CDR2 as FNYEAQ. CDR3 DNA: TGTGCCAGCAGCATCCTCGGGGGGCTGGCCGAGCAGTACTTC. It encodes CASSILGGLAEQYF.

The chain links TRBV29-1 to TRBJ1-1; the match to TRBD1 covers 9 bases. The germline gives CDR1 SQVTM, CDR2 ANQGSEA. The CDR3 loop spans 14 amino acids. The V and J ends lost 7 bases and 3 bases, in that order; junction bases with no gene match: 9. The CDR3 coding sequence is TGCAGCGCCCACAGGGGGCGGGAGGACACTGAAGCTTTCTTT. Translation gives CSAHRGREDTEAFF.

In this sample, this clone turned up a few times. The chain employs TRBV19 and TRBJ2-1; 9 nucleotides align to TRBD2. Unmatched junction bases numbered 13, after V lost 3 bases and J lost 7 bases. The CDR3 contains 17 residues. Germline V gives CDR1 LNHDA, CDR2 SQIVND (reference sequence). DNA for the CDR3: TGTGCCAGTAGTATCTTAGGCGGGGGGGGGCTGTGGAATGAGCAGTTCTTC. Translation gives CASSILGGGGLWNEQFF.

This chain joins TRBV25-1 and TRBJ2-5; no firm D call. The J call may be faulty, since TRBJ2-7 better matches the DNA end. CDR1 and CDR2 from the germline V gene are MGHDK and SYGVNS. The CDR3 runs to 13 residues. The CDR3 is CASSEWAGYEQYF. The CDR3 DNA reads TGTGCCAGCAGTGAATGGGCCGGCTACGAGCAGTACTTC.

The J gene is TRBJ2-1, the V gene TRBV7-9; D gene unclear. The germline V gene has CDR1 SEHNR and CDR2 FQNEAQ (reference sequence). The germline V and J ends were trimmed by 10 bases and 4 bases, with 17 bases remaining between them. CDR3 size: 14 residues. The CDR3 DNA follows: TGTGCCACCATTGATCACGACATGTACAATGAGCAGTTCTTC. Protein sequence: CATIDHDMYNEQFF.

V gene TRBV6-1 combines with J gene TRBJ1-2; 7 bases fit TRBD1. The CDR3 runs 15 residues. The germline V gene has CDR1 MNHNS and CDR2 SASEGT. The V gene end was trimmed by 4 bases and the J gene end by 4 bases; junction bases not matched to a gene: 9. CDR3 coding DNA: TGTGCCAGCAGTGTAAGACAGGGAGAGGTCTATGGCTACACCTTC. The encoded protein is CASSVRQGEVYGYTF.

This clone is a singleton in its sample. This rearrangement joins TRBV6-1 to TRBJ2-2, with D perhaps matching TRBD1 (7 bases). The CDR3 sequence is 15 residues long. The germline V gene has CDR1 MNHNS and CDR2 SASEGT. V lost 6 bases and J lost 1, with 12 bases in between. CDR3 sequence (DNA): TGTGCCAGCAGACCCAGGGGGGTGAACACCGGGGAGCTGTTTTTT. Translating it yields CASRPRGVNTGELFF.

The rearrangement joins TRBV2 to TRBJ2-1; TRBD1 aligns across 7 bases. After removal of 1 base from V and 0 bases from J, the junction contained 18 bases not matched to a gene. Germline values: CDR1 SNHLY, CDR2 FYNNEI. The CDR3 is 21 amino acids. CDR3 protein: CASSEGLRTGHYLSSYNEQFF. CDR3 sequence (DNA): TGTGCCAGCAGTGAAGGTCTCCGGACAGGACACTATCTGAGCTCCTACAATGAGCAGTTCTTC.

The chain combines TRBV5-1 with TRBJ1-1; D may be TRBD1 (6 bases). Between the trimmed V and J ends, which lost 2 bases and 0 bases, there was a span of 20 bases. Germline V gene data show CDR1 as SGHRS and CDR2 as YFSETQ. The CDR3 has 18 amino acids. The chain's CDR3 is CASSLNRERLSLNTEAFF. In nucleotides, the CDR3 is TGCGCCAGCAGCTTAAACAGGGAACGCCTCAGTTTGAACACTGAAGCTTTCTTT. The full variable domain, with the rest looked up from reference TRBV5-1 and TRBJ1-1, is KAGVTQTPRYLIKTRGQQVTLSCSPISGHRSVSWYQQTPGQGLQFLFEYFSETQRNKGNFPGRFSGRQFSNSRSEMNVSTLELGDSALYLCASSLNRERLSLNTEAFFGQGTRLTVV.

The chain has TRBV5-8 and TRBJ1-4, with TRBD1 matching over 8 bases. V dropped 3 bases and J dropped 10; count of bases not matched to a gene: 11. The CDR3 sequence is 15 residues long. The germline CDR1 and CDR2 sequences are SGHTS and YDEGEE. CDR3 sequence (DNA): TGTGCCAGCAGCTCTTGGACAGGGTTGGGAGGAAAACTGTTTTTT. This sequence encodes CASSSWTGLGGKLFF.

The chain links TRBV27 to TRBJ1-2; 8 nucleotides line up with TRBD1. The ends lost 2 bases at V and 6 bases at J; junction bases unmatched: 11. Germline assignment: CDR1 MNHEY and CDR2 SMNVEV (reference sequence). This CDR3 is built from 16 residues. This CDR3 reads CASSLEWGRGLDGYTF. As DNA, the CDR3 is TGTGCCAGCAGTTTAGAGTGGGGCAGGGGGCTGGATGGCTACACCTTC.

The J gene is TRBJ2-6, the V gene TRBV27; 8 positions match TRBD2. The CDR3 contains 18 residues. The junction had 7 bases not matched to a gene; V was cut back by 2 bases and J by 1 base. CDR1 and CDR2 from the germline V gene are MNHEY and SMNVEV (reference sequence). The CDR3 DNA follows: TGTGCCAGCAGTTTAAGGATCGGGGGGGGTTCTGGGGCCAACGTCCTGACTTTC. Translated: CASSLRIGGGSGANVLTF.

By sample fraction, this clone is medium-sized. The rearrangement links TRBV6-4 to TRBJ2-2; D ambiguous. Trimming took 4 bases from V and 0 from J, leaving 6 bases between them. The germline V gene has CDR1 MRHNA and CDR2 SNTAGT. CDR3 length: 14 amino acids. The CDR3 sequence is CASSVQTNTGELFF. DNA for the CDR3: TGTGCCAGCAGTGTCCAGACGAACACCGGGGAGCTGTTTTTT.

CDR3 sequence (DNA): TGTGCCAGCAGCTTAGAGGCTAGCTCCTACAATGAGCAGTTCTTC. This codes for CASSLEASSYNEQFF. The chain couples TRBV11-2 to TRBJ2-1; D not resolved. Germline CDR1 is SGHAT and CDR2 is FQNNGV. The V gene lost 0 bases and the J gene lost 0 bases, with 6 bases spanning the gap. This CDR3 has 15 residues.

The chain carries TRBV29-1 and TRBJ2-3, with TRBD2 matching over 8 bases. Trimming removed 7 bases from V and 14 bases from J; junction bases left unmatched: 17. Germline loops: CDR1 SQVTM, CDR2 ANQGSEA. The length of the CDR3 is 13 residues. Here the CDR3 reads CSAESRGEYIWYF. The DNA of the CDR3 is TGCAGCGCGGAATCGCGGGGGGAATATATTTGGTATTTT.

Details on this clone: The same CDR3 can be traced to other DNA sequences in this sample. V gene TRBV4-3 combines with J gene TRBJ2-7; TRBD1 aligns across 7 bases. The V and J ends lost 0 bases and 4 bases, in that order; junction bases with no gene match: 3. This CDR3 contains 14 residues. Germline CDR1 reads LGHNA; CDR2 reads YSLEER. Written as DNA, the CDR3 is TGCGCCAGCAGCCAAGACGGCAGGGGGTACGAGCAGTACTTC. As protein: CASSQDGRGYEQYF.